The 29 T cell receptor beta chains presented below share a single source sample, sequenced in a study of beta chain features in type 1 diabetes listed by TCRdb under 2018. To prepare the library, the immunoSEQ multiplex PCR assay was applied. All of the isolated RNA was reverse transcribed with the High Capacity cDNA Reverse Transcription Kit, so expressed TCRB transcripts were sequenced. TCRdb's version of the immuneACCESS table is confined to in-frame rearrangements and falls short of the full clone set. An unresolved V gene accounts for under half of the shortfall where checked; the remainder is of unknown origin. The sample contains about 220,000 clones, approximately 10% of them found a single time. The ten largest clones take up less than 1.5% of the sample. Sequenced: central memory CD4+ T cells from blood. The source is a man aged 18 to 29 in good health.

This clone was seen at least ten times. The rearrangement uses TRBV6-6 and TRBJ1-5; D perhaps matches TRBD1 (5 bases). The germline V gene encodes CDR1 MNHNY and CDR2 SVGAGI (reference sequence). Trimming took 6 bases from V and 2 from J, leaving 11 bases between them. CDR3 size: 14 residues. CDR3 bases: TGTGCCAGCAGGTCGGACAAACGCAATCAGCCCCAGCATTTT. Translating gives CASRSDKRNQPQHF.

This clone was observed a handful of times. The rearrangement joins TRBV5-1 to TRBJ1-2; D gene unclear. The germline V gene encodes CDR1 SGHRS and CDR2 YFSETQ. Trimming shortened V by 0 bases and J by 4 bases, and 7 bases separated the two germline ends. CDR3 length: 13 residues. The CDR3 sequence is CASSLEQFYGYTF. CDR3 coding DNA: TGCGCCAGCAGCTTGGAGCAGTTCTATGGCTACACCTTC.

This clone came up a few times. The chain carries TRBV6-6 and TRBJ2-5; D gene ambiguous. V lost 0 bases and J lost 4, with 3 bases in between. CDR1 is MNHNY, CDR2 SVGAGI, per germline (reference sequence). The CDR3 extends over 12 amino acids. Written as DNA, the CDR3 is TGTGCCAGCAGTTACTCGATAGAGACCCAGTACTTC. Its protein product is CASSYSIETQYF.

This clone was counted between two and nine times. The chain couples TRBV7-2 to TRBJ2-7; 9 bases are a match to TRBD2. V shed 6 bases and J 5 bases; nucleotides not matched to a gene: 8. The CDR3 runs 14 residues. Germline V gene data show CDR1 as SGHTA and CDR2 as FQGNSA. The DNA for the CDR3 is TGTGCCAGCAGTAGGGTAGCGGGAGTAAACGAGCAGTACTTC. The encoded protein is CASSRVAGVNEQYF.

The rearrangement joins TRBV30 to TRBJ2-1, with 8 bases fitting TRBD2. In germline, CDR1 is GTSNPN, CDR2 SVGIG (reference sequence). J lost 7 bases, V lost 3 bases, and 5 bases had no gene match. CDR3 length: 13 residues. The CDR3 DNA reads as TGTGCCTGGAGGAACGGGAGGGGGAATGAGCAGTTCTTC. Translation gives CAWRNGRGNEQFF.

On this clone: This could be a read error, since a much larger clone is one nucleotide away. V is TRBV5-6 and J is TRBJ1-1; 8 bases agree with TRBD1. CDR3 size: 13 residues. Losses at the gene ends were 2 bases for V and 4 bases for J; bases not matched to a gene: 1. Germline V gene lookup returns CDR1 SGHDT and CDR2 YYEEEE. The CDR3 region has the DNA TGTGCCAGCAGCTTAACAGGGGGCACTGAAGCTTTCTTT. Protein sequence: CASSLTGGTEAFF.

The chain couples TRBV7-2 to TRBJ1-4; the match to TRBD1 covers 10 bases. V lost 5 bases to trimming and J lost 3 bases; unmatched junction nucleotides: 12. This CDR3 is built from 18 residues. Per the germline V gene, CDR1 is SGHTA and CDR2 is FQGNSA. CDR3 nucleotide sequence: TGTGCCAGCAGCCCACGGGGGACAGGGGCGTCGGCTAATGAAAAACTGTTTTTT. Its translation is CASSPRGTGASANEKLFF. The whole variable domain, filled in from reference TRBV7-2 and TRBJ1-4, reads GAGVSQSPSNKVTEKGKDVELRCDPISGHTALYWYRQSLGQGLEFLIYFQGNSAPDKSGLPSDRFSAERTGGSVSTLTIQRTQQEDSAVYLCASSPRGTGASANEKLFFGSGTQLSVL.

This chain joins TRBV6-5 and TRBJ2-3; D is unclear. The germline V and J ends were trimmed by 5 bases and 2 bases, with 8 bases remaining between them. Germline V gives CDR1 MNHEY, CDR2 SVGAGI. This CDR3 region has 13 residues. Here the CDR3 DNA reads TGTGCCAGCAGTGGGGTAGACACAGATACGCAGTATTTT. This translates into CASSGVDTDTQYF.

This clone was observed a handful of times. The V call is TRBV2, the J call TRBJ1-4; D is possibly TRBD1 (6 bases). Germline CDR1 and CDR2: SNHLY and FYNNEI. V dropped 3 bases and J dropped 6 bases, with 14 bases sitting between them. The CDR3 runs 15 residues. The CDR3 region is CASSEDRGPDEKLFF. CDR3 nucleotides: TGTGCCAGCAGTGAGGATCGGGGGCCTGATGAAAAACTGTTTTTT.

CDR3 protein: CAISPPLVDTQYF. CDR3 DNA: TGTGCCATCAGTCCCCCCCTCGTGGATACGCAGTATTTT. V gene TRBV10-3 combines with J gene TRBJ2-3, with D unclear. V was clipped by 5 bases and J by 6 bases, with 12 bases between them. Germline V lookup: CDR1 ENHRY, CDR2 SYGVKD. CDR3 size: 13 residues.

In its sample, this clone was seen a few times. The chain recombines TRBV29-1 with TRBJ2-3; D not certain. Germline loops: CDR1 SQVTM, CDR2 ANQGSEA. The CDR3 totals 12 residues. The CDR3 reads CITGWGTDTQYF. Here the CDR3 DNA reads TGCATCACTGGGTGGGGCACAGATACGCAGTATTTT.

The chain is built from TRBV15 and TRBJ2-1, with 14 bases lining up with TRBD2. CDR1 is LNHNV, CDR2 YYDKDF, per germline (reference sequence). CDR3 length equals 20 residues. Trimming removed 0 bases from V and 6 bases from J; junction bases left unmatched: 13. The CDR3 sequence: CATSREILHVTSGRGNEQFF. CDR3 bases: TGTGCCACCAGCAGAGAGATCCTTCACGTGACTAGCGGGAGGGGCAATGAGCAGTTCTTC.

This clone was detected many times. This specimen includes other DNA sequences encoding the same CDR3. The chain links TRBV9 to TRBJ2-1, with D hard to call. V gave up 0 bases and J gave up 0 bases, with 7 bases separating them. The CDR3 totals 15 residues. Germline V gene data show CDR1 as SGDLS and CDR2 as YYNGEE. The CDR3 nucleotides are TGTGCCAGCAGCGTAGCACAGAACTCCTACAATGAGCAGTTCTTC. Residues: CASSVAQNSYNEQFF. Variable domain in full (rest from reference TRBV9 and TRBJ2-1): DSGVTQTPKHLITATGQRVTLRCSPRSGDLSVYWYQQSLDQGLQFLIQYYNGEERAKGNILERFSAQQFPDLHSELNLSSLELGDSALYFCASSVAQNSYNEQFFGPGTRLTVL.

This clone was observed a handful of times. The chain employs TRBV7-9 and TRBJ2-7; weak D call: TRBD1 (6 bases). Germline CDR1 and CDR2: SEHNR and FQNEAQ (reference sequence). The CDR3 has 15 residues. V gave up 5 bases and J gave up 1 base, with 15 bases separating them. Written as DNA, the CDR3 is TGTGCCAGCAGCCCTTCTGGACAGCTTTCCTACGAGCAGTACTTC. Its translation: CASSPSGQLSYEQYF. Supplemented by reference TRBV7-9 and TRBJ2-7, the full variable domain reads DTGVSQNPRHKITKRGQNVTFRCDPISEHNRLYWYRQTLGQGPEFLTYFQNEAQLEKSRLLSDRFSAERPKGSFSTLEIQRTEQGDSAMYLCASSPSGQLSYEQYFGPGTRLTVT.

The chain joins TRBV2 to TRBJ2-5; D uncertain. This CDR3 has 13 amino acids. Germline V CDR1 and CDR2: SNHLY, FYNNEI. V shed 7 bases and J shed 5 bases, with 14 bases lying between them. The CDR3 loop reads CASNRLTGETQYF. For the CDR3, the DNA is TGTGCCAGCAATCGGCTCACGGGCGAGACCCAGTACTTC.

Worth noting for this clone: Mismatch with germline at one junction end may stem from a read error. The rearrangement uses TRBV27 and TRBJ2-2, with D possibly TRBD1 on 5 matching bases. CDR1 is MNHEY and CDR2 is SMNVEV in the germline V gene (reference sequence). The CDR3 runs 16 residues. The chain's CDR3 is CASCLSGRTYTGELFF. CDR3 coding DNA: TGTGCCAGCTGTTTATCAGGGCGAACTTACACCGGGGAGCTGTTTTTT.

CDR3 sequence (DNA): TGTGCCAGCAGCTTGGCGAAGTCAGATACGCAGTATTTT. It is translated as CASSLAKSDTQYF. The chain is built from TRBV5-4 and TRBJ2-3, with D hard to call. The germline gives CDR1 SGHNT, CDR2 YYREEE (reference sequence). This CDR3 region has 13 residues. V was clipped by 0 bases and J by 4 bases, with 6 bases between them.

This clone appeared many times. J is TRBJ2-1 and V is TRBV7-2; the D gene is possibly TRBD2 (5 bases). The length of the CDR3 is 12 residues. CDR1 is SGHTA and CDR2 is FQGNSA in the germline V gene. Trimming stripped 8 bases from V and 10 bases from J, with 15 bases between. The chain's CDR3 is CASAKRPQEQFF. The CDR3 region has the DNA TGTGCCAGCGCCAAGCGGCCCCAGGAGCAGTTCTTC.

The rearrangement joins TRBV18 to TRBJ2-3; D is unclear. The CDR3 has 14 amino acids. Germline CDR1 reads KGHSH; CDR2 reads LQKENI. Between the trimmed V and J ends, which lost 5 bases and 0 bases, there was a span of 9 bases. CDR3 protein: CASSYDTSTDTQYF. CDR3 DNA sequence: TGTGCCAGCTCATACGACACCAGCACAGATACGCAGTATTTT. Variable domain in full (rest from reference TRBV18 and TRBJ2-3): NAGVMQNPRHLVRRRGQEARLRCSPMKGHSHVYWYRQLPEEGLKFMVYLQKENIIDESGMPKERFSAEFPKEGPSILRIQQVVRGDSAAYFCASSYDTSTDTQYFGPGTRLTVL.

This clone turned up a few times. The CDR3 loop is CASSVSWLYNEQFF. The CDR3 region has the DNA TGTGCCAGCAGCGTTAGTTGGCTCTACAATGAGCAGTTCTTC. V usage is TRBV7-2 and J usage is TRBJ2-1; D gene uncertain. There are 14 residues in the CDR3. The germline gives CDR1 SGHTA, CDR2 FQGNSA. Trimming removed 5 bases from V and 3 bases from J, with 11 bases in between.

For the CDR3, the DNA is TGTGCCAGCAGTGAAGAAGGGGGCAATCAGCCCCAGCATTTT. This sequence encodes CASSEEGGNQPQHF. The V and J genes are TRBV6-1 and TRBJ1-5, with a tentative D call TRBD1 (5 bases). CDR3 length: 14 residues. The V end lost 1 base, the J end lost 2 bases, and 6 bases lay between the germline ends. Germline V lookup: CDR1 MNHNS, CDR2 SASEGT.

This clone was counted once. The chain uses TRBV30 and TRBJ2-3; TRBD2 matches at 7 bases. Per germline, CDR1 GTSNPN and CDR2 SVGIG (reference sequence). The CDR3 is made up of 14 amino acids. V lost 0 bases and J lost 8; bases outside the gene matches: 8. The CDR3 DNA is TGTGCCTGGAGTGTACTTAAGAGGGAGGGTACGCAGTATTTT. Translating it yields CAWSVLKREGTQYF.

V usage is TRBV7-8 and J usage is TRBJ2-5; D perhaps matches TRBD1 (6 bases). Germline CDR1 reads SGHVS; CDR2 reads FQNEAQ. The CDR3 has 15 residues. With 1 base removed from V and 1 base from J, the gap between germline ends came to 10 bases. CDR3 in amino acids: CASSLGQGSQETQYF. CDR3 nucleotide sequence: TGTGCCAGCAGCTTAGGGCAGGGGTCCCAAGAGACCCAGTACTTC.

This clone showed up just a few times. The chain uses TRBV6-1 and TRBJ2-1; the match to TRBD1 covers 7 bases. Looked up from germline, CDR1 is MNHNS and CDR2 is SASEGT. J was trimmed by 4 bases and V by 3 bases; bases with no gene match: 6. The CDR3 runs to 15 residues. CDR3 sequence (DNA): TGTGCCAGCAGTGAGGGACAGAATGTGTACAATGAGCAGTTCTTC. This codes for CASSEGQNVYNEQFF.

The chain uses TRBV6-5 and TRBJ2-1; D is unclear. V lost 4 bases and J 9 bases, leaving 16 bases between the germline ends. CDR1 is MNHEY and CDR2 is SVGAGI in the germline V gene. The CDR3 length is 14 residues. In nucleotides, the CDR3 is TGTGCCAGCAGTTCCCTCCTTGGACGCGGTGAGCAGTTCTTC. This gives the protein CASSSLLGRGEQFF.

This clone has only a few counts. V usage is TRBV30 and J usage is TRBJ1-5; 9 bases fit TRBD1. Germline CDR1 reads GTSNPN; CDR2 reads SVGIG (reference sequence). Trimming took 1 base from V and 7 from J; bases not matched to a gene: 11. The CDR3 runs to 16 residues. The CDR3 DNA follows: TGTGCCTGGAGTGGTTACCGGGACAGGGCGAAACAGCCCCAGCATTTT. Translating it yields CAWSGYRDRAKQPQHF.

The chain joins TRBV30 to TRBJ2-2; D perhaps matches TRBD1 (6 bases). Germline V CDR1 and CDR2: GTSNPN, SVGIG (reference sequence). V lost 7 bases and J lost 2, with 14 bases in between. CDR3 size: 14 residues. CDR3 DNA: TGTGCCTCCCAGGGGCTAGCCAACACCGGGGAGCTGTTTTTT. Its protein product is CASQGLANTGELFF.

This clone occurred many times. The chain couples TRBV15 to TRBJ1-5; no reliable D call. The germline CDR1 and CDR2 sequences are LNHNV and YYDKDF (reference sequence). Trimming pared 0 bases from V and 6 bases from J, leaving 6 bases between. This CDR3 region has 13 residues. CDR3 residues: CATSRENGQPQHF. The CDR3 DNA is TGTGCCACCAGCAGAGAAAATGGTCAGCCCCAGCATTTT. Variable domain in full (rest from reference TRBV15 and TRBJ1-5): DAMVIQNPRYQVTQFGKPVTLSCSQTLNHNVMYWYQQKSSQAPKLLFHYYDKDFNNEADTPDNFQSRRPNTSFCFLDIRSPGLGDTAMYLCATSRENGQPQHFGDGTRLSIL.

This clone was seen only a few times. The chain links TRBV7-3 to TRBJ2-5; no definite D call. Germline CDR1 is SGHTA and CDR2 is FQGTGA. CDR3 length: 13 amino acids. V gave up 3 bases and J gave up 0 bases, with 5 bases separating them. The CDR3 nucleotides read TGTGCCAGCAGCTTGGGGTACCAAGAGACCCAGTACTTC. This translates into CASSLGYQETQYF.